The present T cell receptor (beta chain) was sequenced within a study of blood T cell repertoires in COVID-19. The participants were between about 18 and 89 years old and came from fewer than 25 US areas. Donors were grouped by their self-reported clinical history. Exposed study participants had met a COVID-19 case within 2 weeks before entry. Under the authors' procedure: Counts of nucleated cells, estimated from reference gene primer amplification, were obtained. Using immunoSEQ multiplex PCR, the repertoire was profiled, and TCRdb retains in-frame clones only, with some absent. V, J and clone size were drawn from that table, and D and trimming were deduced from the DNA. The sample contains over 250,000 clones, roughly 80% of which appear only once. This CDR3 comprises 11 residues. Germline V CDR1 and CDR2: LGHNA, YNFKEQ. V dropped 4 bases and J dropped 8 bases, with 8 bases sitting between them.

J is TRBJ1-2 and V is TRBV4-2; D not resolved. This TCR derives from a man in his forties or fifties who had been exposed to COVID-19. Sequencing was done on a sample of PBMCs or T cells enriched from blood (not recorded which). CDR3 amino acids: CASSLRGGYTF. Written as DNA, the CDR3 is TGTGCCAGCAGCCTCCGGGGAGGCTACACCTTC.